This TCR beta chain was captured in a study of STAT5B mutations in CD4+ large granular lymphocyte leukemia. Study-level background: The CDR3 'QG' motif was associated with a particular HLA allele among healthy donors. Study-wide points: Top patient clones used TRBV06 genes more often: 8/27 versus 2/35 in controls. Approximately 25% of private leukemic clonotypes occurred rarely in other patients' non-leukemic repertoires.

The CDR3 consists of 16 residues. V lost 1 base to trimming and J lost 0 bases, with 13 bases between them. Germline V gene data show CDR1 as SGHVS and CDR2 as FQNEAQ. Generated by immunoSEQ multiplex PCR, the TCRdb table keeps only in-frame clones and is missing some. Of approximately 35,000 clones in the sample, over 65% are singletons; the top ten hold less than 9%. Note on this clone: The antigen remains unidentified.

The sample taken for sequencing was CD4+ T cells from blood buffy coats. The sequence came from a human donor in good health. The chain combines TRBV7-8 with TRBJ2-7; D uncertain. The CDR3 reads CASSLVGALSSYEQYF. CDR3 nucleotide sequence: TGTGCCAGCAGCTTAGTGGGCGCCCTCAGCTCCTACGAGCAGTACTTC.